What follows are 17 T cell receptor beta chains derived from one specimen sequenced in a study of CD8 T cells in ankylosing spondylitis. TCRdb re-called the 5' RACE reads with MiXCR, one entry per CDR3 protein. The repertoire holds a few hundred thousand distinct CDR3 sequences, with about 20% as singletons. The sample was blood, either unsorted or a sorted T cell fraction (not recorded which). All receptors derive from a female donor with ankylosing spondylitis or in good health (not recorded which).

This clonotype was seen a few times. The chain couples TRBV4-2 to TRBJ1-1, with unresolved D. Germline V CDR1 and CDR2: LGHNA, YNFKEQ. The V end lost 5 bases, the J end lost 0 bases, and 13 bases lay between the germline ends. The length of the CDR3 is 15 residues. CDR3 residues: CASSSPPGLNTEAFF. In DNA form, the CDR3 reads TGTGCCAGCAGCTCACCCCCGGGCTTGAACACTGAAGCTTTCTTT.

This clonotype has a count of ten or more. The chain joins TRBV10-3 to TRBJ1-5, with D possibly matching TRBD1 (6 bases). Germline V gene data show CDR1 as ENHRY and CDR2 as SYGVKD. V was clipped by 10 bases and J by 3 bases, with 13 bases between them. The CDR3 is 13 amino acids. The CDR3 sequence: CATTGQLNQPQHF. DNA of the CDR3: TGTGCCACCACCGGACAGCTCAATCAGCCCCAGCATTTT.

The rearrangement uses TRBV20-1 and TRBJ2-5, with a weak D call TRBD2 (6 bases). The germline V and J ends were trimmed by 0 bases and 5 bases, with 16 bases remaining between them. This CDR3 region has 15 residues. The germline gives CDR1 DFQATT, CDR2 SNEGSKA (reference sequence). CDR3 bases: TGCAGTGCTAGAGAGACGAGGAGGGAGATTGAGACCCAGTACTTC. It encodes CSARETRREIETQYF.

The genes are TRBV12-3 or TRBV12-4 and TRBJ2-2, with 8 bases identical to TRBD1. Trimming cost V 3 bases and J 0 bases; bases outside gene matches: 3. The CDR3 consists of 16 residues. In nucleotides, the CDR3 is TGTGCCAGCAGTTTCAGGACAGGGACGAACACCGGGGAGCTGTTTTTT. Encoded protein: CASSFRTGTNTGELFF.

This clonotype was seen many times. CDR3 DNA sequence: TGCAGTGCTAACGTCGGGAGCAATGAGCAGTTCTTC. This gives the protein CSANVGSNEQFF. The V gene is TRBV20-1, the J gene TRBJ2-1; tentatively, D is TRBD2 (6 bases). Germline loops: CDR1 DFQATT, CDR2 SNEGSKA (reference sequence). V shed 4 bases and J shed 6 bases, with 10 bases lying between them. The CDR3 covers 12 residues.

The chain links TRBV5-8 to TRBJ2-6; maybe TRBD1 (6 bases). This CDR3 is 16 amino acids long. Germline loops: CDR1 SGHTS, CDR2 YDEGEE. The germline V and J ends were trimmed by 2 bases and 0 bases, with 9 bases remaining between them. This chain's CDR3 is CASSLAGVSGANVLTF. The DNA of the CDR3 is TGTGCCAGCAGCTTAGCAGGGGTCTCTGGGGCCAACGTCCTGACTTTC.

The rearrangement joins TRBV20-1 to TRBJ1-1, with D tentatively TRBD1 (5 bases). From germline, CDR1 is DFQATT and CDR2 SNEGSKA (reference sequence). This CDR3 is built from 15 residues. Trimming cost V 5 bases and J 0 bases, with 16 bases left between them. This CDR3 is CSAAKPGIMNTEAFF. DNA for the CDR3: TGCAGTGCTGCTAAACCAGGGATCATGAACACTGAAGCTTTCTTT.

This clonotype was recorded many times. Here the CDR3 reads CSACPEDTQYF. The CDR3 nucleotides are TGCAGTGCTTGTCCAGAAGATACGCAGTATTTT. J is TRBJ2-3 and V is TRBV20-1, with unresolved D. Per the germline V gene, CDR1 is DFQATT and CDR2 is SNEGSKA (reference sequence). The CDR3 runs to 11 residues. Deletions cut 5 bases from V and 5 bases from J, with 8 bases between.

The V gene is TRBV27, the J gene TRBJ1-2; TRBD1 agrees at 9 bases. This CDR3 spans 13 amino acids. Looked up from germline, CDR1 is MNHEY and CDR2 is SMNVEV (reference sequence). V lost 5 bases, J lost 7 bases, and 5 bases stayed unmatched. CDR3 residues: CASSMTGGFGYTF. The DNA of the CDR3 is TGTGCCAGCAGTATGACAGGGGGTTTTGGCTACACCTTC.

In its sample, this clonotype was seen a few times. The V call is TRBV5-6, the J call TRBJ2-7; possible D gene TRBD1, 6 bases. Germline CDR1 and CDR2: SGHDT and YYEEEE. V shed 4 bases and J shed 7 bases, with 18 bases lying between them. This CDR3 spans 14 amino acids. This CDR3 is CASSQGYYPAEQYF. The CDR3, as DNA: TGTGCCAGCAGCCAGGGGTACTACCCGGCGGAGCAGTACTTC.

A few counts support this clonotype. The CDR3 sequence: CASSEAYRDGYTF. The DNA of the CDR3 is TGTGCCAGCAGTGAAGCGTACAGGGACGGCTACACCTTC. This rearrangement joins TRBV2 to TRBJ1-2, with D perhaps matching TRBD1 (6 bases). This CDR3 spans 13 amino acids. Germline V gives CDR1 SNHLY, CDR2 FYNNEI. Trimming removed 0 bases at V and 8 bases at J, with 10 bases between.

The gene calls are TRBV7-2 and TRBJ2-6; the D is unclear. Trimming shortened V by 1 base and J by 9 bases, and 16 bases separated the two germline ends. CDR1 is SGHTA, CDR2 FQGNSA, per germline. This CDR3 has 16 amino acids. In DNA form, the CDR3 reads TGTGCCAGCAGCTTAGGTGGTCCTCTGTACGACAACGTCCTGACTTTC. Its translation: CASSLGGPLYDNVLTF.

This clonotype was detected a few times. J is TRBJ2-3 and V is TRBV11-2; D gene uncertain. The CDR3 consists of 15 residues. Trimming took 1 base from V and 1 from J, leaving 9 bases between them. CDR1 and CDR2 from the germline V gene are SGHAT and FQNNGV. The CDR3 nucleotides read TGTGCCAGCAGCTTAGGTTCCGTCGGCACAGATACGCAGTATTTT. Its protein is CASSLGSVGTDTQYF.

The chain uses TRBV7-8 and TRBJ2-7, with D unclear. V was trimmed by 5 bases and J by 2 bases, leaving 13 bases between them. Germline V CDR1 and CDR2: SGHVS, FQNEAQ. This CDR3 has 14 residues. DNA for the CDR3: TGTGCCAGCAGCCTCCGGGCCATCACCTACGAGCAGTACTTC. Translating it yields CASSLRAITYEQYF.

The J gene is TRBJ2-5, the V gene TRBV4-2; 13 bases match TRBD2. CDR3 length: 20 amino acids. From germline, CDR1 is LGHNA and CDR2 YNFKEQ. The trim removed 0 bases at V and 0 bases at J, leaving 10 bases unmatched. The CDR3 here is CASSQEGRTSGGLYQETQYF. CDR3 nucleotide sequence: TGTGCCAGCAGCCAAGAAGGGAGGACTAGCGGGGGACTGTACCAAGAGACCCAGTACTTC.

The J gene is TRBJ2-3, the V gene TRBV6-1; D might be TRBD2 (7 bases). The germline V gene has CDR1 MNHNS and CDR2 SASEGT. Trimming stripped 4 bases from V and 5 bases from J, with 10 bases between. This CDR3 has 13 residues. DNA for the CDR3: TGTGCCAGCAGTGGGCGGGGGCGAGATACGCAGTATTTT. Its protein product is CASSGRGRDTQYF.

This clonotype was counted a few times. The rearrangement uses TRBV12-3 or TRBV12-4 and TRBJ2-1; a weak D match, TRBD2 (6 bases). V shed 7 bases and J shed 8 bases, with 21 bases lying between them. The CDR3 is 15 amino acids. This CDR3 reads CASTISDYGGDEQFF. CDR3 sequence (DNA): TGTGCCAGCACTATCTCGGACTACGGCGGGGATGAGCAGTTCTTC.